These 23 T cell receptor beta chains originate from one sample sequenced in a study of cytomegalovirus exposure and HLA in healthy donors. With 60 Vbeta and 13 Jbeta primers, the PCR was carried out. Generated by immunoSEQ multiplex PCR, the TCRdb table keeps only in-frame clones and is missing some. Of 150,000 to 200,000 clones in the sample, around 77% were seen once. Input material: PBMCs. These TCRs come from a woman in her thirties or forties in good health and CMV-seronegative.

The genes are TRBV18 and TRBJ2-1; D is unresolved. Germline CDR1 reads KGHSH; CDR2 reads LQKENI. Trimming took off 6 bases at V and 0 bases at J, with 18 bases between the two ends. This CDR3 is built from 17 residues. The CDR3 DNA reads as TGTGCCAGCTCGCCGAGGTACACGGAGAGCTCCTACAATGAGCAGTTCTTC. It codes for CASSPRYTESSYNEQFF.

The chain joins TRBV5-4 to TRBJ1-1, with D hard to call. Trimming shortened V by 0 bases and J by 0 bases, and 9 bases separated the two germline ends. The CDR3 has 15 residues. In germline, CDR1 is SGHNT, CDR2 YYREEE (reference sequence). For the CDR3, the DNA is TGTGCCAGCAGCTTGGAAGGAGCCATGAACACTGAAGCTTTCTTT. It encodes CASSLEGAMNTEAFF. The whole variable domain, remainder taken from reference TRBV5-4 and TRBJ1-1, is ETGVTQSPTHLIKTRGQQVTLRCSSQSGHNTVSWYQQALGQGPQFIFQYYREEENGRGNFPPRFSGLQFPNYSSELNVNALELDDSALYLCASSLEGAMNTEAFFGQGTRLTVV.

This clone was detected only a few times. The chain joins TRBV6-5 to TRBJ1-5, with D perhaps TRBD1 (6 bases). The germline V gene encodes CDR1 MNHEY and CDR2 SVGAGI. The V end lost 5 bases, the J end lost 5 bases, and 13 bases lay between the germline ends. The length of the CDR3 is 14 residues. The CDR3 coding sequence is TGTGCCAGCAGTCGGACAGAGTTCTATCAGCCCCAGCATTTT. It translates to CASSRTEFYQPQHF.

The V call is TRBV5-6, the J call TRBJ2-7; 8 bases agree with TRBD1. The V gene's germline CDR1 is SGHDT and CDR2 YYEEEE. The V segment lost 5 bases and the J segment 3 bases; nucleotides outside the gene matches: 10. CDR3 length: 15 residues. The CDR3 loop reads CASSTGTGPFYEQYF. In DNA, the CDR3 is TGTGCCAGCAGTACCGGGACAGGCCCTTTCTACGAGCAGTACTTC.

The rearrangement joins TRBV28 to TRBJ1-5; D is unresolved. Germline assignment: CDR1 MDHEN and CDR2 SYDVKM. This CDR3 has 12 amino acids. With 5 bases removed from V and 4 bases from J, the gap between germline ends came to 6 bases. The CDR3 is CASSRGNQPQHF. For the CDR3, the DNA is TGTGCCAGCAGTCGGGGAAATCAGCCCCAGCATTTT.

A few counts support this clone. The chain employs TRBV2 and TRBJ2-5; 8 nucleotides agree with TRBD2. Germline V gene lookup returns CDR1 SNHLY and CDR2 FYNNEI. V was pared by 4 bases and J by 5 bases, with 6 bases of the junction left unmatched. This CDR3 contains 14 residues. The CDR3 reads CASSAYSGTETQYF. Here the CDR3 DNA reads TGTGCCAGCAGTGCATATAGCGGGACGGAGACCCAGTACTTC. Full variable domain (outside the CDR3, taken from reference TRBV2 and TRBJ2-5): EPEVTQTPSHQVTQMGQEVILRCVPISNHLYFYWYRQILGQKVEFLVSFYNNEISEKSEIFDDQFSVERPDGSNFTLKIRSTKLEDSAMYFCASSAYSGTETQYFGPGTRLLVL.

This clone was picked up a small number of times. The chain combines TRBV29-1 with TRBJ2-5; D is undetermined. CDR3 length equals 13 residues. Germline CDR1 is SQVTM and CDR2 is ANQGSEA. V was shortened by 0 bases and J by 4 bases, with 9 bases between the two germline ends. CDR3 bases: TGCAGCGTTGAAGATAACAGTTTAGAGACCCAGTACTTC. Protein sequence: CSVEDNSLETQYF.

The V gene is TRBV28, the J gene TRBJ1-5; 7 bases align to TRBD1. Germline values: CDR1 MDHEN, CDR2 SYDVKM. V trimming: 6 bases; J trimming: 6 bases; junction bases outside the gene matches: 8. The CDR3 covers 14 residues. CDR3 sequence reads: CASRDRVLGQPQHF. DNA of the CDR3: TGTGCCAGCAGAGACAGGGTTTTGGGTCAGCCCCAGCATTTT.

V and J are TRBV28 and TRBJ2-2; 7 bases are shared with TRBD1. The CDR3 runs to 15 residues. Germline assignment: CDR1 MDHEN and CDR2 SYDVKM. Trimming took 1 base from V and 1 from J; bases not matched to a gene: 0. The CDR3 DNA follows: TGTGCCAGCAGTTTATACAGGGGGAACACCGGGGAGCTGTTTTTT. The encoded protein is CASSLYRGNTGELFF. Filled out from reference TRBV28 and TRBJ2-2, the complete variable domain reads DVKVTQSSRYLVKRTGEKVFLECVQDMDHENMFWYRQDPGLGLRLIYFSYDVKMKEKGDIPEGYSVSREKKERFSLILESASTNQTSMYLCASSLYRGNTGELFFGEGSRLTVL.

CDR3 bases: TGCGCCAGCAGCTTGGCCGGTGCTAGCACAGATACGCAGTATTTT. It encodes CASSLAGASTDTQYF. This sequence joins TRBV5-1 and TRBJ2-3; D unclear. The CDR3 length is 15 residues. V was clipped by 0 bases and J by 0 bases, with 8 bases between them. Germline V gene lookup returns CDR1 SGHRS and CDR2 YFSETQ.

The rearrangement joins TRBV28 to TRBJ1-2, with D uncertain. The V gene's germline CDR1 is MDHEN and CDR2 SYDVKM. V gave up 2 bases and J gave up 8 bases, with 12 bases separating them. This CDR3 comprises 13 residues. The CDR3 here is CASSLGGIWGYTF. The CDR3 DNA reads as TGTGCCAGCAGTTTAGGAGGCATATGGGGCTACACCTTC.

This clone appeared a few times. This chain connects TRBV2 to TRBJ1-5; D unclear. The CDR3 spans 15 residues. Trimming removed 0 bases from V and 4 bases from J, with 10 bases in between. The germline V gene encodes CDR1 SNHLY and CDR2 FYNNEI. CDR3 sequence: CASSEASGTNQPQHF. In DNA form, the CDR3 reads TGTGCCAGCAGTGAAGCCTCAGGTACGAATCAGCCCCAGCATTTT.

The chain employs TRBV6-5 and TRBJ2-7; 8 bases fit TRBD1. J gave up 5 bases and V 4 bases, and 10 bases lay outside the gene matches. Germline V gene lookup returns CDR1 MNHEY and CDR2 SVGAGI. CDR3 size: 15 residues. CDR3 DNA: TGTGCCAGCAGTTTTAGCCCAGGGGGCCCCAACGAGCAGTACTTC. This gives the protein CASSFSPGGPNEQYF.

Concerning this clone: Other nucleotide sequences in the sample specify the same CDR3. The chain combines TRBV27 with TRBJ1-1; unclear D gene. Trimming stripped 3 bases from V and 5 bases from J, with 4 bases between. CDR3 size: 11 residues. Germline V gene data show CDR1 as MNHEY and CDR2 as SMNVEV (reference sequence). In DNA form, the CDR3 reads TGTGCCAGCAGTTTCGGGACTGAAGCTTTCTTT. Translation: CASSFGTEAFF.

This clone was detected only once. The chain uses TRBV29-1 and TRBJ1-2; D remains unclear. V dropped 5 bases and J dropped 8 bases, with 9 bases sitting between them. Germline lookup yields CDR1 SQVTM and CDR2 ANQGSEA. The CDR3 sequence is 10 residues long. CDR3 DNA sequence: TGCAGCGTTTACAGTGGCGGCTACACCTTC. It specifies CSVYSGGYTF.

The V and J genes are TRBV5-8 and TRBJ2-1, with 9 bases identical to TRBD2. This CDR3 contains 17 residues. CDR1 is SGHTS and CDR2 is YDEGEE in the germline V gene. V gave up 4 bases and J gave up 2 bases; unmatched junction bases: 10. The CDR3 DNA follows: TGTGCCAGCAGCCCAGCCGGGACTAGCAAGACCTACAATGAGCAGTTCTTC. As protein: CASSPAGTSKTYNEQFF.

The chain links TRBV6-1 to TRBJ1-2; 9 bases are shared with TRBD1. This CDR3 spans 14 amino acids. Per germline, CDR1 MNHNS and CDR2 SASEGT. Trimming at V came to 2 bases and at J to 5 bases, leaving 3 bases not matched to a gene. The CDR3 region has the DNA TGTGCCAGCAGTGAATTGGACAGGGGTTATGGCTACACCTTC. Translated: CASSELDRGYGYTF.

The rearrangement links TRBV6-5 to TRBJ2-5, with D perhaps TRBD2 (7 bases). The CDR3 consists of 16 residues. Trimming removed 4 bases from V and 4 bases from J, with 19 bases in between. Germline-derived CDR1 and CDR2 are MNHEY and SVGAGI. CDR3 amino acids: CASSSPGEGGGETQYF. The DNA for the CDR3 is TGTGCCAGCAGTTCGCCCGGGGAGGGGGGCGGAGAGACCCAGTACTTC.

DNA of the CDR3: TGCGCCAGCAGCCCGGGGTGGGTAGCGGACCCTGGGGAGCAGTACTTC. Encoded protein: CASSPGWVADPGEQYF. The V call is TRBV5-1, the J call TRBJ2-7, with D possibly matching TRBD2 (6 bases). The CDR3 has 16 amino acids. Germline V CDR1 and CDR2: SGHRS, YFSETQ. V lost 4 bases and J lost 7, with 24 bases in between.

The CDR3 region has the DNA TGTGCCAGCAGCAAGGGTGGGAGCGAGCAGTACTTC. Amino acid sequence: CASSKGGSEQYF. V gene TRBV5-4 combines with J gene TRBJ2-7; TRBD2 is a possible D gene (5 bases). V was pared by 4 bases and J by 6 bases, with 11 bases between. CDR1 and CDR2 from the germline V gene are SGHNT and YYREEE (reference sequence). CDR3 length: 12 amino acids. Full variable domain (rest looked up from reference TRBV5-4 and TRBJ2-7): ETGVTQSPTHLIKTRGQQVTLRCSSQSGHNTVSWYQQALGQGPQFIFQYYREEENGRGNFPPRFSGLQFPNYSSELNVNALELDDSALYLCASSKGGSEQYFGPGTRLTVT.

The CDR3 nucleotides read TGCAGCGTTTCGCGGGTCGGTTCCGCTGAAGCTTTCTTT. This sequence encodes CSVSRVGSAEAFF. This rearrangement joins TRBV29-1 to TRBJ1-1; D not resolved. There are 13 residues in the CDR3. The germline CDR1 and CDR2 sequences are SQVTM and ANQGSEA. The V gene lost 5 bases and the J gene lost 6 bases, with 16 bases spanning the gap.

J is TRBJ2-1 and V is TRBV6-1; D might be TRBD1 (8 bases). This CDR3 spans 15 amino acids. V dropped 6 bases and J dropped 5 bases, with 17 bases sitting between them. Germline V CDR1 and CDR2: MNHNS, SASEGT. The CDR3 sequence: CASRQGGTQNNEQFF. In DNA form, the CDR3 reads TGTGCCAGCAGACAGGGGGGGACCCAAAACAATGAGCAGTTCTTC.

The chain uses TRBV4-1 and TRBJ2-2; 9 nucleotides agree with TRBD2. Unmatched junction bases numbered 8, after V lost 0 bases and J lost 3 bases. The CDR3 has 18 amino acids. In germline, CDR1 is MGHRA, CDR2 YSYEKL. The CDR3 DNA follows: TGCGCCAGCAGCCAAGAACCCCAGCTAGCGGGATACACCGGGGAGCTGTTTTTT. As protein: CASSQEPQLAGYTGELFF.